This is a list of T cell receptor beta chains from one sample in a study of control samples from healthy donors and cancer patients. The method was immunoSEQ multiplex PCR; TCRdb's version includes in-frame clones alone and lacks a portion of them. Of around 130,000 clones in the sample, around 92% were seen once. Sequencing input: PBMCs. The receptors were gathered from a man aged 50-59 years with head and neck cancer. The CDR3 runs from the conserved cysteine through the conserved F or W. The D gene is left open where the match is weak. Clone size is shown for a subset of rows, as once, few, many or a class of expanded clone.

cdr3_nt,cdr3_aa,cdr3_length,j_call,d_call,v_call,clone_size
TGCGCCAGCAGCCCCAACAGGGGAACCCCCTCCTACGAGCAGTACTTC,CASSPNRGTPSYEQYF,16,TRBJ2-7,TRBD1,TRBV5-1,NA
TGTGCCATCAGTGAGTCACAGGGTAACTATGGCTACACCTTC,CAISESQGNYGYTF,14,TRBJ1-2,NA,TRBV10-3,NA
TGTGCCAGCAGTTACTCCCCGACTGTAGCGGGGGGCTACGAGCAGTACTTC,CASSYSPTVAGGYEQYF,17,TRBJ2-7,TRBD2,TRBV6-2/TRBV6-3,NA
TGTGCCAGCAGTTTATCAAGGGTAAACACTGAAGCTTTCTTT,CASSLSRVNTEAFF,14,TRBJ1-1,NA,TRBV27,NA
TGTGCCAGCAGTTCCGCGATGAACACCGGGGAGCTGTTTTTT,CASSSAMNTGELFF,14,TRBJ2-2,NA,TRBV27,once
TGTGCCAGCAGTACGCAAGAGACCCAGTACTTC,CASSTQETQYF,11,TRBJ2-5,NA,TRBV2,NA
TGTGCCAGCAGAAATACCGGGACAGGGGGCTTCGAGCAGTACTTC,CASRNTGTGGFEQYF,15,TRBJ2-7,TRBD1,TRBV7-9,NA
TGCGCCAGCAGCTTGGAACCGACAGGGCAAGAGACCCAGTACTTC,CASSLEPTGQETQYF,15,TRBJ2-5,TRBD1,TRBV5-1,NA
TGTGCCACCAGCAGAGACAGATCCTCTGGAAACACCATATATTTT,CATSRDRSSGNTIYF,15,TRBJ1-3,NA,TRBV15,NA
TGTGCCAGCAGCCATGCCACCGGGACAGCAGACAACAATGAGCAGTTCTTC,CASSHATGTADNNEQFF,17,TRBJ2-1,TRBD1,TRBV14,NA
TGTGCCAGCAGTCCAACTAGCGGCACCTACAATGAGCAGTTCTTC,CASSPTSGTYNEQFF,15,TRBJ2-1,TRBD2,TRBV6-4,NA
TGTGCCAGCAGGCGACAGGGTTCAAGCTATGGCTACACCTTC,CASRRQGSSYGYTF,14,TRBJ1-2,TRBD1,TRBV6-5,NA
TGTGCCAGCAGCCCTGGAGGGGTGTATGGCTACACCTTC,CASSPGGVYGYTF,13,TRBJ1-2,NA,TRBV3-1/TRBV3-2,NA
TGTGCCATCAAACGGCTGGCGGGGGACCAAGAGACCCAGTACTTC,CAIKRLAGDQETQYF,15,TRBJ2-5,TRBD2,TRBV10-3,NA
TGTGCCAGCAGTTACTCGGTTACATATGGCTACACCTTC,CASSYSVTYGYTF,13,TRBJ1-2,NA,TRBV6-5,NA
TGTGCCAGCAGCTTAGGGTTGTCCGAGCGGGCCTATGGCTACACCTTC,CASSLGLSERAYGYTF,16,TRBJ1-2,NA,TRBV13,once
TGCGCCAGCAGTGTATTACAGGGAGTGGTGAACTATGGCTACACCTTC,CASSVLQGVVNYGYTF,16,TRBJ1-2,NA,TRBV10-2,NA
TGTGCCAGCAGCCCACCCGGGGCAGGGAGAGGTACTGAAGCTTTCTTT,CASSPPGAGRGTEAFF,16,TRBJ1-1,NA,TRBV4-2,NA
TGCGCCAGCAGCCAAGAATACAGTAGCACAGATACGCAGTATTTT,CASSQEYSSTDTQYF,15,TRBJ2-3,NA,TRBV4-1,NA
TGCGCCAGCAGTGATCCGGGAGGCTCCCCCTACGAGCAGTACTTC,CASSDPGGSPYEQYF,15,TRBJ2-7,TRBD2,TRBV10-2,NA
TGCGCCAGCAGCCTGGGCAACACTGAAGCTTTCTTT,CASSLGNTEAFF,12,TRBJ1-1,NA,TRBV4-1,NA
TGTGCCAGCAGCCCGACTAGCACAGATACGCAGTATTTT,CASSPTSTDTQYF,13,TRBJ2-3,NA,TRBV12-3/TRBV12-4,NA